Listed below are T cell receptor beta chains from one sample, sequenced in a study of blood T cells in healthy people across ages. TCRdb called the 5' RACE reads again in MiXCR, with one record for every CDR3 protein. In the table there are some 730,000 distinct CDR3 sequences, about 24% of which are singletons. Sequencing was done on a sample of blood. The receptors originated from a man in his 70s in good health. Each CDR3 is given without its conserved first and last residue. Each record gives: CDR3 protein, D gene, J gene, V gene, CDR3 length. D genes are given only for firm matches.

ATSRGPDSYNEQF | . | TRBJ2-1 | TRBV5-1 | 13
ASSPGQGDGPQH | TRBD1 | TRBJ1-5 | TRBV7-2 | 12
SVLGHRNTEAF | . | TRBJ1-1 | TRBV29-1 | 11
ASSARTYEKLF | . | TRBJ1-4 | TRBV6-1 | 11
ASSQGPALGTGELF | . | TRBJ2-2 | TRBV2 | 14
SARDPLAGALYHEQF | TRBD2 | TRBJ2-1 | TRBV20-1 | 15
ASSEVFRADIQY | . | TRBJ2-4 | TRBV6-1 | 12
AISAGTANTGELF | . | TRBJ2-2 | TRBV10-3 | 13
ASSERRIAYNSPLH | . | TRBJ1-6 | TRBV6-1 | 14
ASREGLSDTQY | . | TRBJ2-3 | TRBV6-1 | 11
AWNPSVAEAF | . | TRBJ1-1 | TRBV30 | 10
ASSPSAASDRADSYGYT | TRBD1 | TRBJ1-2 | TRBV18 | 17
ASSVGSGAITDTQY | TRBD2 | TRBJ2-3 | TRBV9 | 14
SARDQIGRDRGFNEQF | TRBD1 | TRBJ2-1 | TRBV20-1 | 16
ASTVGGNTGELF | . | TRBJ2-2 | TRBV5-1 | 12
ASSLTPGLEQY | . | TRBJ2-7 | TRBV7-2 | 11
ASTTKYEQF | . | TRBJ2-1 | TRBV7-9 | 9
SAPLPKTGLGYGYT | TRBD1 | TRBJ1-2 | TRBV20-1 | 14
ASSVGSTYEQY | . | TRBJ2-7 | TRBV28 | 11
ASSPRQGLF | TRBD1 | TRBJ1-4 | TRBV12-3/TRBV12-4 | 9
ASRQGDRIYGYT | . | TRBJ1-2 | TRBV6-5 | 12
ASSSQGYGTIY | TRBD1 | TRBJ1-3 | TRBV12-3/TRBV12-4 | 11
ASHARGVRDTEAF | . | TRBJ1-1 | TRBV10-2 | 13
SARVNSAADTQY | . | TRBJ2-3 | TRBV20-1 | 12
AISGSGAHLSGNTIY | . | TRBJ1-3 | TRBV10-3 | 15
ASSYWGIQPQH | . | TRBJ1-5 | TRBV14 | 11
SGRGYNSPLH | . | TRBJ1-6 | TRBV20-1 | 10
ASSLDMGAEQF | . | TRBJ2-1 | TRBV5-1 | 11
SASRPSGSLGNEQF | TRBD2 | TRBJ2-1 | TRBV20-1 | 14
ASSYPFETQY | . | TRBJ2-5 | TRBV11-1 | 10
ASSQDGKGEAF | . | TRBJ1-1 | TRBV4-2 | 11
ASSQGQEGYGYT | . | TRBJ1-2 | TRBV3-1 | 12
ATSDFGREPSTDTQY | . | TRBJ2-3 | TRBV24-1 | 15
ASSQSGTTTDTQY | TRBD2 | TRBJ2-3 | TRBV7-3 | 13
ATSGRGRNEQF | TRBD1 | TRBJ2-1 | TRBV27 | 11
ASSQVGQEQY | . | TRBJ2-7 | TRBV4-1 | 10
ASSLLLRVEQETQY | . | TRBJ2-5 | TRBV5-1 | 14
ASSYGAGMNTEAF | . | TRBJ1-1 | TRBV6-5 | 13
ATSRDSSFYGYT | . | TRBJ1-2 | TRBV15 | 12
ASSIGWDRNTEAF | TRBD1 | TRBJ1-1 | TRBV19 | 13
SAPPSGQNYGYT | . | TRBJ1-2 | TRBV20-1 | 12
ASTRIAAGTDTQY | . | TRBJ2-3 | TRBV6-5 | 13
ASSPLDRYNEQF | . | TRBJ2-1 | TRBV18 | 12
ASSPGRGTTNEKLF | . | TRBJ1-4 | TRBV7-2 | 14
ASSLARGGNTEAF | . | TRBJ1-1 | TRBV7-2 | 13
SAREPSATNEKLF | . | TRBJ1-4 | TRBV20-1 | 13
ASSESAGGWIYTQY | TRBD2 | TRBJ2-3 | TRBV6-1 | 14
ASSYSQGEQF | . | TRBJ2-1 | TRBV6-2/TRBV6-3 | 10
ASSLTSGRGTDTQY | TRBD2 | TRBJ2-3 | TRBV7-2 | 14
ASSLQLPYEQY | . | TRBJ2-7 | TRBV4-1 | 11
ASSPDRTGLL | TRBD1 | TRBJ1-2 | TRBV7-8 | 10
ASSNRETQY | . | TRBJ2-5 | TRBV7-7 | 9
VSSDHLLEQY | . | TRBJ2-7 | TRBV2 | 10